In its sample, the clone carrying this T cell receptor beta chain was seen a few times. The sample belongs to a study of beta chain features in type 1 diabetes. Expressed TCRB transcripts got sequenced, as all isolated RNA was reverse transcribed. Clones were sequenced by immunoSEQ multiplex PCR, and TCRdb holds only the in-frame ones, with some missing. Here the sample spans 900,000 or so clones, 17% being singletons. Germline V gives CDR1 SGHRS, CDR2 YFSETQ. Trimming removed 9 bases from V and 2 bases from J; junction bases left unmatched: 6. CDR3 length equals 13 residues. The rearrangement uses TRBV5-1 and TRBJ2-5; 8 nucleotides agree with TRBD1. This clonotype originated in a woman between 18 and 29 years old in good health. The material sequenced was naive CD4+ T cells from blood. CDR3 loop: CATARDRQETQYF. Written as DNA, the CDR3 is TGCGCCACCGCCCGGGACAGGCAAGAGACCCAGTACTTC. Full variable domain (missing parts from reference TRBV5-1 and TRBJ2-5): KAGVTQTPRYLIKTRGQQVTLSCSPISGHRSVSWYQQTPGQGLQFLFEYFSETQRNKGNFPGRFSGRQFSNSRSEMNVSTLELGDSALYLCATARDRQETQYFGPGTRLLVL.